Listed below are T cell receptor beta chains from one sample, sequenced in a study of CD8+ T cells in alopecia areata. Produced via immunoSEQ multiplex PCR; TCRdb's table is partial and in-frame only. The sample has 150,000 to 200,000 clones, about 54% seen once. The starting material was CD4+ T cells sorted from blood, obtained at approximately week 61, from a patient treated with tofacitinib. These TCRs come from a human donor with alopecia areata. Each CDR3 is given without its conserved first and last residue.

j_gene: TRBJ2-5
v_gene: TRBV6-5
CDR3aa: ASRVEWGQETQY

j_gene: TRBJ1-2
v_gene: TRBV7-9
CDR3aa: ASSFRDTQVGGYT

j_gene: TRBJ1-6
v_gene: TRBV5-1
CDR3aa: ASSPEAGAYSPLH

j_gene: TRBJ1-5
v_gene: TRBV6-5
CDR3aa: ASSSGNNQPQH

j_gene: TRBJ1-2
v_gene: TRBV4-1
CDR3aa: ASSPAQGDHYGYT

j_gene: TRBJ2-7
v_gene: TRBV7-9
CDR3aa: ASSPPGQGGSEQY

j_gene: TRBJ2-7
v_gene: TRBV15
CDR3aa: ATSRDRRYEQY

j_gene: TRBJ2-7
v_gene: TRBV5-1
CDR3aa: ASSYGQGTREQY

j_gene: TRBJ2-5
v_gene: TRBV29-1
CDR3aa: SFDRNQETQY

j_gene: TRBJ1-2
v_gene: TRBV5-1
CDR3aa: ASSQGQYGYT

j_gene: TRBJ2-7
v_gene: TRBV30
CDR3aa: AWSVRGRKQQY

j_gene: TRBJ2-5
v_gene: TRBV7-3
CDR3aa: ASSSELQETQY

j_gene: TRBJ2-1
v_gene: TRBV29-1
CDR3aa: SADGGQEKQF

j_gene: TRBJ1-2
v_gene: TRBV29-1
CDR3aa: SVEAGALTYGYT

j_gene: TRBJ1-2
v_gene: TRBV25-1
CDR3aa: ASSEGDLGGYT

j_gene: TRBJ2-3
v_gene: TRBV4-1
CDR3aa: ASSQDLDYTDTQY

j_gene: TRBJ2-1
v_gene: TRBV12-5
CDR3aa: ASGLVLGRSSYNEQF

j_gene: TRBJ2-6
v_gene: TRBV10-3
CDR3aa: AISEAFSGANVLT

j_gene: TRBJ2-3
v_gene: TRBV30
CDR3aa: AWSRVGGSADTQY

j_gene: TRBJ1-2
v_gene: TRBV7-8
CDR3aa: ASSLAQYGYT

j_gene: TRBJ1-1
v_gene: TRBV7-2
CDR3aa: ASSRLLGRGNTEAF

j_gene: TRBJ1-2
v_gene: TRBV4-2
CDR3aa: ASSLGPMEVKPGYT

j_gene: TRBJ2-5
v_gene: TRBV7-9
CDR3aa: ASSLLGTTQY

j_gene: TRBJ2-7
v_gene: TRBV5-1
CDR3aa: ASSPRDPTSYEQY

j_gene: TRBJ1-3
v_gene: TRBV2
CDR3aa: ASSASNRDTIY

j_gene: TRBJ2-2
v_gene: TRBV18
CDR3aa: ASSPPSSGELF

j_gene: TRBJ2-3
v_gene: TRBV5-1
CDR3aa: ASSPGPGSNTQY

j_gene: TRBJ1-6
v_gene: TRBV6-5
CDR3aa: ASSYGQGASPLH

j_gene: TRBJ2-1
v_gene: TRBV2
CDR3aa: ASSEPVGAMSEQF

j_gene: TRBJ1-2
v_gene: TRBV30
CDR3aa: AWRVPANYGYT

j_gene: TRBJ1-2
v_gene: TRBV30
CDR3aa: ALTLGTGSGYT

j_gene: TRBJ1-1
v_gene: TRBV29-1
CDR3aa: SELRRVGNTEAF

j_gene: TRBJ2-1
v_gene: TRBV5-1
CDR3aa: ASSLYGTGVGSSYNEQF

j_gene: TRBJ1-5
v_gene: TRBV5-1
CDR3aa: ASSLAGDRGQPQH

j_gene: TRBJ2-5
v_gene: TRBV9
CDR3aa: ASTGGGSGTQY

j_gene: TRBJ1-2
v_gene: TRBV6-5
CDR3aa: ASSPRQYYGYT

j_gene: TRBJ1-6
v_gene: TRBV30
CDR3aa: AWSDQDNSPLH

j_gene: TRBJ2-5
v_gene: TRBV6-5
CDR3aa: ASSRTGGQETQY

j_gene: TRBJ1-1
v_gene: TRBV30
CDR3aa: AWSGQANTEAF

j_gene: TRBJ1-3
v_gene: TRBV29-1
CDR3aa: SVVQGASGNTIY

j_gene: TRBJ1-5
v_gene: TRBV28
CDR3aa: ASSLGVHNQPQH

j_gene: TRBJ2-5
v_gene: TRBV30
CDR3aa: AWSSGVDGQETQY

j_gene: TRBJ1-2
v_gene: TRBV9
CDR3aa: ASSVGQTDGYT

j_gene: TRBJ2-3
v_gene: TRBV4-2
CDR3aa: ASSLGGLAGAEDTQY

j_gene: TRBJ2-2
v_gene: TRBV29-1
CDR3aa: SGGTLTGELF

j_gene: TRBJ2-6
v_gene: TRBV5-4
CDR3aa: ASSWARKSGANVLT

j_gene: TRBJ1-4
v_gene: TRBV6-6
CDR3aa: ASSYDRDNEKLF

j_gene: TRBJ2-7
v_gene: TRBV11-2
CDR3aa: ASGSTYEQY

j_gene: TRBJ2-5
v_gene: TRBV5-1
CDR3aa: ASSPDTELETQY

j_gene: TRBJ1-1
v_gene: TRBV5-1
CDR3aa: ASSLQGAANTEAF

j_gene: TRBJ1-2
v_gene: TRBV28
CDR3aa: ATTTGNNYGYT

j_gene: TRBJ1-6
v_gene: TRBV2
CDR3aa: ASSEDQGAGNSPLH

j_gene: TRBJ1-6
v_gene: TRBV30
CDR3aa: AWSRGSPLH

j_gene: TRBJ2-1
v_gene: TRBV18
CDR3aa: ASSPGTGRDEQF

j_gene: TRBJ1-1
v_gene: TRBV9
CDR3aa: ASSVELNTEAF

j_gene: TRBJ2-1
v_gene: TRBV5-1
CDR3aa: ASSFEIAGDSGQF

j_gene: TRBJ2-2
v_gene: TRBV7-2
CDR3aa: ASSRIGGELF

j_gene: TRBJ2-7
v_gene: TRBV7-2
CDR3aa: ASRRRGSSYEQY

j_gene: TRBJ1-1
v_gene: TRBV2
CDR3aa: ASSVRGVWNTEAF